Listed below are T cell receptor beta chains from one sample, sequenced in a study of blood T cell repertoires in COVID-19. Assay: immunoSEQ multiplex PCR; the TCRdb copy retains only in-frame clones and omits some. The sample has approximately 170,000 clones, 85% to 90% seen once. Sequencing used peripheral blood. These TCRs come from a woman aged 60 to 75 with COVID-19, enrolled during active disease. CDR3s include the opening cysteine and the closing phenylalanine or tryptophan. D genes are given only for firm matches. Part of the rows lack a size; the others show once, few, many or a class for expanded clones.

D	V	size	J	DNA	CDR3
TRBD1	TRBV3-1/TRBV3-2	-	TRBJ2-7	TGTGCCAGCAGCCAATGGACAGGGGGGAGTGCCGAGCAGTACTTC	CASSQWTGGSAEQYF
TRBD2	TRBV30	-	TRBJ2-1	TGTGCCTGGAGTGTACTGAGGGAGGGCCCGAGGAATGAGCAGTTCTTC	CAWSVLREGPRNEQFF
-	TRBV11-2	-	TRBJ1-1	TGTGCCAGCAGCAACGGACGGGGGAACACTGAAGCTTTCTTT	CASSNGRGNTEAFF
TRBD2	TRBV10-3	-	TRBJ2-5	TGTGCCATCAGTGGGGGATTTGGACTAGCGGGTCGGCGGGAGACCCAGTACTTC	CAISGGFGLAGRRETQYF
TRBD1	TRBV24-1	-	TRBJ1-1	TGTGCCACCAGTGAAGGGACAGCGGCTTTCTTT	CATSEGTAAFF
-	TRBV7-4	-	TRBJ1-5	TGTGCCAGCAGCTTAGTCTCGACAAGGGGCATGAGCAATCAGCCCCAGCATTTT	CASSLVSTRGMSNQPQHF
-	TRBV10-3	-	TRBJ2-5	TGTGCCATCAGCGGAGGAGAGACCCAGTACTTC	CAISGGETQYF
TRBD2	TRBV19	-	TRBJ2-5	TGTGCCAGTAGTATTATGGTCCCGGGAGGGCCGCAAGAGACCCAGTACTTC	CASSIMVPGGPQETQYF
TRBD1	TRBV4-1	-	TRBJ2-7	TGCGCCAGCAGCCAAGACAGGGGGCTTTTGTACGAGCAGTACTTC	CASSQDRGLLYEQYF
-	TRBV12-5	-	TRBJ1-1	TGTGCTAGTGGTTTGCGGGTGCCGGGGACTGAAGCTTTCTTT	CASGLRVPGTEAFF
-	TRBV19	-	TRBJ1-4	TGTGCCAGCAGTGGAACTATAATTTCAACTAATGAAAAACTGTTTTTT	CASSGTIISTNEKLFF
-	TRBV11-3	-	TRBJ1-1	TGTGCCAGCACCGGGGGGAACACTGAAGCTTTCTTT	CASTGGNTEAFF
-	TRBV6-6	-	TRBJ1-2	TGTGCCAGCGTACGAAACAGGGACGGTCCCCACTATGGCTACACCTTC	CASVRNRDGPHYGYTF
TRBD1	TRBV5-4	-	TRBJ2-5	TGTGCCAGCAGCTTTAAACAGGGGCAAGAGACCCAGTACTTC	CASSFKQGQETQYF
TRBD1	TRBV6-2/TRBV6-3	-	TRBJ2-2	TGTGCCAGCAGTTACCTCGAACTCCTGGGACAGGGAGGAACCGGGGAGCTGTTTTTT	CASSYLELLGQGGTGELFF
-	TRBV30	-	TRBJ1-5	TGTGCCTGGAGTAGGACAGATAATCAGCCCCAGCATTTT	CAWSRTDNQPQHF
-	TRBV21-1	once	TRBJ2-1	TGTGCCAGCACCCCGTTGTTGACTAGCGGGAGGAGGGGGCAGTTCTTC	CASTPLLTSGRRGQFF
-	TRBV28	-	TRBJ1-5	TGTGCCAGCAGTCCCAGGGGTAGCAATCAGCCCCAGCATTTT	CASSPRGSNQPQHF
TRBD1	TRBV27	-	TRBJ1-5	TGTGCCAGCAGTCCGATCACCGGGACAGGCCACAATCAGCCCCAGCATTTT	CASSPITGTGHNQPQHF